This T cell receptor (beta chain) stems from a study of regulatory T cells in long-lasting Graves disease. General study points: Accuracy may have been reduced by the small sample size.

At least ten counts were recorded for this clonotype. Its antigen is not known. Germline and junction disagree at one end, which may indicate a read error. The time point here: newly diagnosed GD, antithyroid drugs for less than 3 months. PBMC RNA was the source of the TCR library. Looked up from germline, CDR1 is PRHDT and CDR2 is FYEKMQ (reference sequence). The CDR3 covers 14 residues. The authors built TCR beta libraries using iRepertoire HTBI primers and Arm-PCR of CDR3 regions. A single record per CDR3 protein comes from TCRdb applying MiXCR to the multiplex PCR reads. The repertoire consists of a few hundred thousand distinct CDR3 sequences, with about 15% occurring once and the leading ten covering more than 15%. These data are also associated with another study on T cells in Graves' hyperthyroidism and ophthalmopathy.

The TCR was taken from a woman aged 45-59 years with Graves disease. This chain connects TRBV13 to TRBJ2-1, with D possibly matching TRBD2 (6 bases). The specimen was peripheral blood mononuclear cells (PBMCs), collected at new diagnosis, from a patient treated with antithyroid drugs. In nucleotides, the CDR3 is TGTGCCAGCAGCTCCCGGGACTCCAACAATGAGCAGTTCTTC. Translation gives CASSSRDSNNEQFF. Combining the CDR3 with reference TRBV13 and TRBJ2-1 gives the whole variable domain AAGVIQSPRHLIKEKRETATLKCYPIPRHDTVYWYQQGPGQDPQFLISFYEKMQSDKGSIPDRFSAQQFSDYHSELNMSSLELGDSALYFCASSSRDSNNEQFFGPGTRLTVL.